This T cell receptor (beta chain) is drawn from a study of blood T cell repertoires in COVID-19. Study-level information: Italy, Spain and the United States were the sources of the convalescent and acute COVID-19 samples.

This CDR3 contains 13 residues. From germline, CDR1 is LGHNA and CDR2 YNFKEQ. The V gene lost 4 bases and the J gene lost 4 bases, with 10 bases spanning the gap. In the original processing: Reference gene primers were amplified, and this amplification served to estimate nucleated cell counts. TCRdb's table, derived via immunoSEQ multiplex PCR, lists solely in-frame clones and lacks some. From that table come the V and J calls and clone size; the DNA was used to work out D and trimming. Seen here are about 370,000 clones, 70% to 90% observed once, and the top ten hold around 3%. V and J are TRBV4-2 and TRBJ1-1, with D unresolved. Material: peripheral blood. The sequence came from a woman under 40 with COVID-19, enrolled during active disease. CDR3 sequence: CASSLTGVTEAFF. In DNA, the CDR3 is TGTGCCAGCAGCCTCACCGGGGTCACTGAAGCTTTCTTT.